The 20 T cell receptor beta chains in this list originate from one sample, sequenced in a study of blood T cell repertoires in COVID-19 (dated by TCRdb to 2018 to 2020). The method behind the library was the immunoSEQ multiplex PCR assay. TCRdb limited this immuneACCESS table to in-frame rearrangements with V and J called. A share of clones is missing; checked studies link under half to unresolved V genes, and the rest is unexplained. The sample table holds 200,000 to 250,000 clones, of which less than 85% were seen once. Clones ranked in the top ten supply less than 4% of the sample. The sample consisted of peripheral blood. Receptors were obtained from a woman older than 75 with acute or convalescent COVID-19.

V and J are TRBV19 and TRBJ1-2; no firm D call. V lost 3 bases and J lost 6, with 14 bases in between. The CDR3 has 14 amino acids. The germline V gene has CDR1 LNHDA and CDR2 SQIVND (reference sequence). The CDR3 DNA follows: TGTGCCAGTAGTATTATAAGGCCGGAGCATGGCTACACCTTC. Translated, it gives CASSIIRPEHGYTF.

The chain employs TRBV7-2 and TRBJ1-2; the match to TRBD1 covers 9 bases. The CDR3 has 13 residues. Germline V lookup: CDR1 SGHTA, CDR2 FQGNSA. V lost 5 bases to trimming and J lost 7 bases; unmatched junction nucleotides: 5. The CDR3 sequence: CASSPRDRAGYTF. CDR3 DNA sequence: TGTGCCAGCAGCCCCCGGGACAGGGCTGGCTACACCTTC.

The chain recombines TRBV15 with TRBJ2-7; D is possibly TRBD2 (5 bases). The CDR3 has 15 residues. Germline lookup yields CDR1 LNHNV and CDR2 YYDKDF (reference sequence). Trimming took off 5 bases at V and 3 bases at J, with 17 bases between the two ends. For the CDR3, the DNA is TGTGCCACCAGCCCAAACCGGGAACTGGTCTACGAGCAGTACTTC. It encodes CATSPNRELVYEQYF.

This clone appeared a few times. This chain joins TRBV7-3 and TRBJ2-3, with 7 positions matching TRBD2. CDR1 SGHTA and CDR2 FQGTGA come from the germline V gene. The length of the CDR3 is 15 residues. Unmatched junction bases numbered 7, after V lost 5 bases and J lost 2 bases. This CDR3 is CASSPGERDTDTQYF. The CDR3 coding sequence is TGTGCCAGCAGCCCCGGAGAGCGGGACACAGATACGCAGTATTTT.

The chain is built from TRBV27 and TRBJ1-5, with unresolved D. Per the germline V gene, CDR1 is MNHEY and CDR2 is SMNVEV (reference sequence). Trimming took off 2 bases at V and 0 bases at J, with 8 bases between the two ends. The CDR3 has 15 amino acids. This CDR3 reads CASSLGTDSNQPQHF. The CDR3 DNA follows: TGTGCCAGCAGTTTAGGCACAGATAGCAATCAGCCCCAGCATTTT.

The chain links TRBV7-3 to TRBJ2-5; D is perhaps TRBD1 (6 bases). The V end lost 0 bases, the J end lost 2 bases, and 7 bases lay between the germline ends. The CDR3 sequence is 14 residues long. Germline CDR1 SGHTA, CDR2 FQGTGA. The CDR3 is CASSLTGTQETQYF. The DNA of the CDR3 is TGTGCCAGCAGCTTAACAGGGACACAAGAGACCCAGTACTTC.

This sequence joins TRBV2 and TRBJ1-1; a weak D match, TRBD1 (6 bases). The CDR3 runs to 14 residues. The germline V gene encodes CDR1 SNHLY and CDR2 FYNNEI. Between the trimmed V and J ends, which lost 6 bases and 1 base, there was a span of 12 bases. CDR3 sequence (DNA): TGTGCCAGCAGGGGTGCGACAGGGAACACTGAAGCTTTCTTT. Its translation: CASRGATGNTEAFF.

V gene TRBV19 combines with J gene TRBJ2-1, with TRBD2 matching 13 bases. The J segment lost 7 bases and the V segment lost 2 bases, leaving 5 bases of the junction unmatched. The CDR3 runs 16 residues. Germline V CDR1 and CDR2: LNHDA, SQIVND (reference sequence). CDR3 DNA sequence: TGTGCCAGTAGTATACAACTAGCGGGGGGGTATAATGAGCAGTTCTTC. Translation: CASSIQLAGGYNEQFF.

The chain combines TRBV19 with TRBJ1-5, with TRBD1 identical over 10 bases. With V trimmed by 7 bases and J by 4 bases, 7 bases remained unmatched. Germline V gives CDR1 LNHDA, CDR2 SQIVND (reference sequence). This CDR3 contains 15 residues. This CDR3 is CASMAPGQGNQPQHF. CDR3 DNA: TGTGCCAGTATGGCCCCGGGACAGGGGAATCAGCCCCAGCATTTT.

The CDR3 region has the DNA TGTGCCAGCAGCCCCAGTCCAGTTACCCAAGATAATGAAAAACTGTTTTTT. Residues: CASSPSPVTQDNEKLFF. The V gene is TRBV3-1 (or the pseudogene TRBV3-2), the J gene TRBJ1-4; D not resolved. Germline CDR1 reads LGHDT; CDR2 reads YNNKEL (reference sequence). The length of the CDR3 is 17 residues. V gave up 4 bases and J gave up 4 bases, with 19 bases separating them.

The V gene is TRBV5-5, the J gene TRBJ2-1, with TRBD2 as a possible D gene (6 bases). Trimming stripped 4 bases from V and 4 bases from J, with 18 bases between. CDR1 SGHKS and CDR2 YYEKEE come from the germline V gene (reference sequence). This CDR3 is 16 amino acids long. The CDR3 DNA follows: TGTGCCAGCAGCAGGGAAGGGAGGATCCCGTACAATGAGCAGTTCTTC. Translating gives CASSREGRIPYNEQFF.

V gene TRBV19 combines with J gene TRBJ2-3; weak D call: TRBD1 (6 bases). V shed 2 bases and J shed 5 bases, with 8 bases lying between them. From germline, CDR1 is LNHDA and CDR2 SQIVND (reference sequence). There are 13 residues in the CDR3. The chain's CDR3 is CASSINRVDTQYF. Written as DNA, the CDR3 is TGTGCCAGTAGTATAAACAGGGTAGATACGCAGTATTTT. Based on the CDR3 plus reference TRBV19 and TRBJ2-3, the full variable domain is DGGITQSPKYLFRKEGQNVTLSCEQNLNHDAMYWYRQDPGQGLRLIYYSQIVNDFQKGDIAEGYSVSREKKESFPLTVTSAQKNPTAFYLCASSINRVDTQYFGPGTRLTVL.

The genes are TRBV3-1 (or the pseudogene TRBV3-2) and TRBJ1-2; TRBD1 matches 7 bases. The CDR3 is 13 residues long. Trimming at V came to 2 bases and at J to 7 bases, leaving 4 bases not matched to a gene. CDR1 is LGHDT and CDR2 is YNNKEL in the germline V gene (reference sequence). CDR3 DNA sequence: TGTGCCAGCAGCCAAACAGGGGTAGGTGGCTACACCTTC. The encoded protein is CASSQTGVGGYTF.

The count of this clone is one. This chain connects TRBV12-5 to TRBJ2-7; tentatively, D is TRBD1 (5 bases). Deletions cut 0 bases from V and 4 bases from J, with 16 bases between. CDR3 length: 16 amino acids. Germline lookup yields CDR1 LGHNT and CDR2 FRNRAP. In nucleotides, the CDR3 is TGTGCTAGTGGTTTGGTAGTATACAGGAGCTTTTACGAGCAGTACTTC. It translates to CASGLVVYRSFYEQYF. Filled out from reference TRBV12-5 and TRBJ2-7, the complete variable domain reads DARVTQTPRHKVTEMGQEVTMRCQPILGHNTVFWYRQTMMQGLELLAYFRNRAPLDDSGMPKDRFSAEMPDATLATLKIQPSEPRDSAVYFCASGLVVYRSFYEQYFGPGTRLTVT.

The chain joins TRBV19 to TRBJ1-1; D is perhaps TRBD1 (6 bases). The CDR3 runs 15 residues. Germline CDR1 is LNHDA and CDR2 is SQIVND (reference sequence). V was trimmed by 5 bases and J by 12 bases, leaving 25 bases between them. CDR3 sequence reads: CASSPYRDIFTYSFF. The CDR3 coding sequence is TGTGCCAGTAGTCCATACCGGGACATCTTCACCTACTCTTTCTTT.

The V and J genes are TRBV3-1 (or the pseudogene TRBV3-2) and TRBJ1-1, with D possibly matching TRBD1 (5 bases). V gave up 2 bases and J gave up 0 bases, with 13 bases separating them. The germline gives CDR1 LGHDT, CDR2 YNNKEL (reference sequence). The CDR3 runs 16 residues. The CDR3 region has the DNA TGTGCCAGCAGCCAAAGTCTTACACAGGTGAACACTGAAGCTTTCTTT. This codes for CASSQSLTQVNTEAFF.

This clone has more than one count but fewer than ten. The chain uses TRBV5-1 and TRBJ2-1; 9 bases line up with TRBD1. This CDR3 spans 17 amino acids. Germline loops: CDR1 SGHRS, CDR2 YFSETQ. The trim removed 3 bases at V and 7 bases at J, leaving 14 bases unmatched. The CDR3, as DNA: TGCGCCAGCAGCTACCTACCCCCGGGACAGGGTGGAAATGAGCAGTTCTTC. Its protein is CASSYLPPGQGGNEQFF.

This sequence joins TRBV4-2 and TRBJ2-7, with TRBD2 matching over 9 bases. J was trimmed by 3 bases and V by 1 base; bases with no gene match: 7. CDR1 LGHNA and CDR2 YNFKEQ come from the germline V gene. The CDR3 has 16 residues. The CDR3 protein is CASSQGGGGAGYEQYF. In nucleotides, the CDR3 is TGTGCCAGCAGCCAAGGGGGCGGGGGGGCCGGCTACGAGCAGTACTTC.

The chain combines TRBV30 with TRBJ1-5, with 9 bases matching TRBD1. This CDR3 has 13 residues. V lost 3 bases to trimming and J lost 10 bases; unmatched junction nucleotides: 7. CDR1 is GTSNPN, CDR2 SVGIG, per germline (reference sequence). The CDR3 sequence: CAWSSDRGEPQHF. CDR3 nucleotides: TGTGCCTGGAGCTCCGACAGGGGGGAACCCCAGCATTTT.

V gene TRBV5-1 combines with J gene TRBJ2-1, with TRBD2 matching over 9 bases. This CDR3 is built from 15 residues. J lost 1 base, V lost 5 bases, and 4 bases had no gene match. Germline-derived CDR1 and CDR2 are SGHRS and YFSETQ. CDR3 bases: TGCGCCAGCAGTCAAGCGGGGGGTTCCTACAATGAGCAGTTCTTC. Its translation: CASSQAGGSYNEQFF.